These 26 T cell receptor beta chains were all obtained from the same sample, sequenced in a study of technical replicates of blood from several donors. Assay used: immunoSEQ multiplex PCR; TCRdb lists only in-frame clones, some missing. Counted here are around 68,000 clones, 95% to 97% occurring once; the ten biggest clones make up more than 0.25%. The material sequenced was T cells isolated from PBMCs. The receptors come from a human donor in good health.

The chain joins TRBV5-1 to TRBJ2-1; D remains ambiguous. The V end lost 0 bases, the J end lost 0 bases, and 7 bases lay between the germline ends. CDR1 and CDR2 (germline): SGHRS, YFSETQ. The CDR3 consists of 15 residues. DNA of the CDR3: TGCGCCAGCAGCTTGGTAAAGAGCTCCTACAATGAGCAGTTCTTC. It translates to CASSLVKSSYNEQFF.

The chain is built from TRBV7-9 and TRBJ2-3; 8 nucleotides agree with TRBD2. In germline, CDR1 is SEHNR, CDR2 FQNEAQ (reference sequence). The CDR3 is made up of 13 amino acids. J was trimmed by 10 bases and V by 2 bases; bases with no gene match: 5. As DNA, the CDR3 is TGTGCCAGCAGCTTATCCCTACTAGCGGCGCAGTATTTT. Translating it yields CASSLSLLAAQYF.

The CDR3 sequence: CASRPGQGFAEQFF. In nucleotides, the CDR3 is TGTGCCAGTAGACCGGGACAGGGGTTTGCTGAGCAGTTCTTC. The chain combines TRBV19 with TRBJ2-1, with TRBD1 identical over 10 bases. The CDR3 covers 14 residues. CDR1 and CDR2 (germline): LNHDA, SQIVND (reference sequence). Unmatched junction bases numbered 8, after V lost 6 bases and J lost 9 bases.

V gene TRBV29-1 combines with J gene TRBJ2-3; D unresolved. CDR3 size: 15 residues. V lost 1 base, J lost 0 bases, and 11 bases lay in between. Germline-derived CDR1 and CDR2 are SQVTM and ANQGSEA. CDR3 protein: CSVEVWASSTDTQYF. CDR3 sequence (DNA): TGCAGCGTTGAAGTCTGGGCCTCTAGCACAGATACGCAGTATTTT.

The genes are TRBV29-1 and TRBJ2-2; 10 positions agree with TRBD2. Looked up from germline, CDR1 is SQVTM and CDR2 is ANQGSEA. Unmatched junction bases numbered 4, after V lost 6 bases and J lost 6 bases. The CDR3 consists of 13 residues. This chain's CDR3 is CSVVAGGPGELFF. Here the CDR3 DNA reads TGCAGCGTCGTAGCGGGAGGACCCGGGGAGCTGTTTTTT.

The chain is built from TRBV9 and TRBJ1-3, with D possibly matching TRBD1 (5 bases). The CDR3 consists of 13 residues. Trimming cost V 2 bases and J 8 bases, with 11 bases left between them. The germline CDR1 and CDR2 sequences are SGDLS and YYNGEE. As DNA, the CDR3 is TGTGCCAGCAGCGTCACAGGAATAGACACCATATATTTT. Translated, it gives CASSVTGIDTIYF.

The CDR3 DNA follows: TGTGCCAGCAGCTTCGTGGGACAGGCTGGCTATGGCTACACCTTC. It translates to CASSFVGQAGYGYTF. The chain is built from TRBV5-8 and TRBJ1-2; 8 bases align to TRBD1. CDR3 length equals 15 residues. V was clipped by 2 bases and J by 4 bases; unmatched bases: 7. Germline values: CDR1 SGHTS, CDR2 YDEGEE.

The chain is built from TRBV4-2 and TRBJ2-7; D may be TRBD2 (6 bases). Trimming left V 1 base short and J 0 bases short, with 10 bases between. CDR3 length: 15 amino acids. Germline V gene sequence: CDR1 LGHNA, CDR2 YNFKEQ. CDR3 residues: CASSQVSGSSYEQYF. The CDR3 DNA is TGTGCCAGCAGCCAAGTCTCCGGGAGCTCCTACGAGCAGTACTTC.

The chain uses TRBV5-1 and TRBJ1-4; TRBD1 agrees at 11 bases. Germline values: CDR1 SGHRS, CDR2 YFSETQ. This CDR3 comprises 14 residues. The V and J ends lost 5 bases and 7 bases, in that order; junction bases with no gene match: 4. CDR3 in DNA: TGCGCCAGCAGGCAAGGGACAGGGGGTGAAAAACTGTTTTTT. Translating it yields CASRQGTGGEKLFF.

CDR3 DNA sequence: TGTGCCAGCAGCTTAGGACTAATGAATGAGCAGTTCTTC. It encodes CASSLGLMNEQFF. The V and J genes are TRBV7-2 and TRBJ2-1; possible D gene TRBD2, 5 bases. Germline V gene data show CDR1 as SGHTA and CDR2 as FQGNSA. The CDR3 spans 13 residues. V was trimmed by 1 base and J by 7 bases, leaving 8 bases between them. Full variable domain (outside the CDR3, taken from reference TRBV7-2 and TRBJ2-1): GAGVSQSPSNKVTEKGKDVELRCDPISGHTALYWYRQSLGQGLEFLIYFQGNSAPDKSGLPSDRFSAERTGGSVSTLTIQRTQQEDSAVYLCASSLGLMNEQFFGPGTRLTVL.

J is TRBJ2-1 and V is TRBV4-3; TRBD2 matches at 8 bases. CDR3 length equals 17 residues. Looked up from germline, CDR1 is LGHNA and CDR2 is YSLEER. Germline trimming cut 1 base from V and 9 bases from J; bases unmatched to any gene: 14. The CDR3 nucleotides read TGCGCCAGCAGCCAAGCGGGCTGGATTAGCGGGGACCCTGAGCAGTTCTTC. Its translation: CASSQAGWISGDPEQFF.

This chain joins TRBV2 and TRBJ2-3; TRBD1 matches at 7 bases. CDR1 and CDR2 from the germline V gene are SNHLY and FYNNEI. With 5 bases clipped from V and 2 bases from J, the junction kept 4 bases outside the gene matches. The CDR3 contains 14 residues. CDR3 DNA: TGTGCCAGCAGTTCGGGACAGATCACAGATACGCAGTATTTT. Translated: CASSSGQITDTQYF. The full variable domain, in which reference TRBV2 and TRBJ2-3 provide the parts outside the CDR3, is EPEVTQTPSHQVTQMGQEVILRCVPISNHLYFYWYRQILGQKVEFLVSFYNNEISEKSEIFDDQFSVERPDGSNFTLKIRSTKLEDSAMYFCASSSGQITDTQYFGPGTRLTVL.

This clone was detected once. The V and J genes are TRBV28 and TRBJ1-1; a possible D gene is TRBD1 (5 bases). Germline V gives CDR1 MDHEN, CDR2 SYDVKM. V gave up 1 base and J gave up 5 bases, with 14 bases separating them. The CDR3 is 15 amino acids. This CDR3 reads CASSLLPGRETEAFF. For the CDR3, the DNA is TGTGCCAGCAGTTTATTGCCAGGGAGGGAAACTGAAGCTTTCTTT.

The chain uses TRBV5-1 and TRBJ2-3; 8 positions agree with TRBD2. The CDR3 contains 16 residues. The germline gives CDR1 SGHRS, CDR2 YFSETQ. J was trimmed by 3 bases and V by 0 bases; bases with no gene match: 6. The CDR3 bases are TGCGCCAGCAGCTTGGGCCCGAGCGGGAGTACAGATACGCAGTATTTT. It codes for CASSLGPSGSTDTQYF.

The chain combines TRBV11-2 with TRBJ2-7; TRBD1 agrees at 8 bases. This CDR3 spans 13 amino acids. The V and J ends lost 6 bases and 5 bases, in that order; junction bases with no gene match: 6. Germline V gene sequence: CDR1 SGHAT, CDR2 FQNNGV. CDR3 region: CASRVAGGHEQYF. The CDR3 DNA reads TGTGCCAGCAGGGTGGCAGGGGGCCACGAGCAGTACTTC. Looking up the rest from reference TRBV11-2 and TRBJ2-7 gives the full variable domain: EAGVAQSPRYKIIEKRQSVAFWCNPISGHATLYWYQQILGQGPKLLIQFQNNGVVDDSQLPKDRFSAERLKGVDSTLKIQPAKLEDSAVYLCASRVAGGHEQYFGPGTRLTVT.

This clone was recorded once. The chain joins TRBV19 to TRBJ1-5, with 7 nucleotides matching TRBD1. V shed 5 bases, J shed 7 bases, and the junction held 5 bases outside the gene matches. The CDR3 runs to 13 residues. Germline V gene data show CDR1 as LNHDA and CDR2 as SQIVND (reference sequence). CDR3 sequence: CASSSDREQPQHF. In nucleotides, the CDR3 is TGTGCCAGTAGTTCAGACAGGGAGCAGCCCCAGCATTTT.

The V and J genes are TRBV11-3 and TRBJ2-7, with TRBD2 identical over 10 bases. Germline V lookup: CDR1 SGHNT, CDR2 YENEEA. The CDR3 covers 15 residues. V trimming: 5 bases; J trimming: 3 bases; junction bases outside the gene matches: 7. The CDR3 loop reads CASSQGASGSYEQYF. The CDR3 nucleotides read TGTGCCAGCAGCCAGGGGGCTAGCGGGAGCTACGAGCAGTACTTC.

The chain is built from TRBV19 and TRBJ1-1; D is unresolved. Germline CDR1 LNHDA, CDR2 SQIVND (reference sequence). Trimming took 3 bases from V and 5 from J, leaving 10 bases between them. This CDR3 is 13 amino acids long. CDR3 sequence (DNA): TGTGCCAGTAGTATTAACAGAAAGACTGAAGCTTTCTTT. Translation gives CASSINRKTEAFF.

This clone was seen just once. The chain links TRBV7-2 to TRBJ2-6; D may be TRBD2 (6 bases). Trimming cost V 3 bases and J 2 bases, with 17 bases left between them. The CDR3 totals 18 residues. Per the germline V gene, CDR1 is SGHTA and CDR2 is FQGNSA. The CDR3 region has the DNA TGTGCCAGCAGCTTCATCAAGGAGGGGCCAACTGGGGCCAACGTCCTGACTTTC. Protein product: CASSFIKEGPTGANVLTF. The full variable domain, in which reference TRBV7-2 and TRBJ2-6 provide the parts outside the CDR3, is GAGVSQSPSNKVTEKGKDVELRCDPISGHTALYWYRQSLGQGLEFLIYFQGNSAPDKSGLPSDRFSAERTGGSVSTLTIQRTQQEDSAVYLCASSFIKEGPTGANVLTFGAGSRLTVL.

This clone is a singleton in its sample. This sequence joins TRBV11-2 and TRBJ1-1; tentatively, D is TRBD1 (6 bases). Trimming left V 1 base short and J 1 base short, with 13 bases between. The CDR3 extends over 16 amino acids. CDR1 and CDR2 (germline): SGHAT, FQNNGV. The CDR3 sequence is CASSLVIAGANTEAFF. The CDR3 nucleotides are TGTGCCAGCAGCTTAGTAATTGCAGGGGCGAACACTGAAGCTTTCTTT.

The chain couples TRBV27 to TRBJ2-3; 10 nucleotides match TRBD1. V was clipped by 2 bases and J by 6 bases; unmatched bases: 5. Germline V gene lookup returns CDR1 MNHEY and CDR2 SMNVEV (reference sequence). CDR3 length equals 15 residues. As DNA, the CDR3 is TGTGCCAGCAGTTTAGGGACAGGGGACGGGGATACGCAGTATTTT. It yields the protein CASSLGTGDGDTQYF.

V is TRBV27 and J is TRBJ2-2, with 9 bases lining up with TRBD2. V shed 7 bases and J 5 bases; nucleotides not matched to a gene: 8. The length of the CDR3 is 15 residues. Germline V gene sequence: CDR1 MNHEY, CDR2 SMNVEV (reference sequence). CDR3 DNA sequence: TGTGCCAGCAAGAGGACTAGCGTGTCGACCGGGGAGCTGTTTTTT. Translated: CASKRTSVSTGELFF.

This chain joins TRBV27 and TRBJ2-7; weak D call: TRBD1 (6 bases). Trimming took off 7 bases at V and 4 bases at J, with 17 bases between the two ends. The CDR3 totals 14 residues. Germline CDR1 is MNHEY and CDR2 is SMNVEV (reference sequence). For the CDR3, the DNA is TGTGCCAGCACCACCCAGGGGATTGGGTACGAGCAGTACTTC. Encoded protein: CASTTQGIGYEQYF.

The chain's CDR3 is CAWARGGNSPLHF. CDR3 bases: TGTGCCTGGGCGCGGGGCGGGAATTCACCCCTCCACTTT. The rearrangement joins TRBV30 to TRBJ1-6, with D possibly being TRBD1 (5 bases). CDR1 GTSNPN and CDR2 SVGIG come from the germline V gene (reference sequence). The CDR3 runs 13 residues. Trimming cost V 5 bases and J 7 bases, with 12 bases left between them.

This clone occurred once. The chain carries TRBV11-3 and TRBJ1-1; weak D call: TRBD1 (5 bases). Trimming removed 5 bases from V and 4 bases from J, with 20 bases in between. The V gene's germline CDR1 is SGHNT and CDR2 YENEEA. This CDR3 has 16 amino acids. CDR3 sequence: CASSQQGGGKRTEAFF. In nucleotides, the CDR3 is TGTGCCAGCAGCCAGCAAGGCGGGGGTAAACGCACTGAAGCTTTCTTT.

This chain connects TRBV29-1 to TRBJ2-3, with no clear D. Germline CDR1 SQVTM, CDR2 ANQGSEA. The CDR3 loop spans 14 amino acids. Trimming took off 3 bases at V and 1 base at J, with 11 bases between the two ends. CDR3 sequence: CSVDERVRTDTQYF. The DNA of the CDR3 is TGCAGCGTTGACGAACGGGTTCGCACAGATACGCAGTATTTT.